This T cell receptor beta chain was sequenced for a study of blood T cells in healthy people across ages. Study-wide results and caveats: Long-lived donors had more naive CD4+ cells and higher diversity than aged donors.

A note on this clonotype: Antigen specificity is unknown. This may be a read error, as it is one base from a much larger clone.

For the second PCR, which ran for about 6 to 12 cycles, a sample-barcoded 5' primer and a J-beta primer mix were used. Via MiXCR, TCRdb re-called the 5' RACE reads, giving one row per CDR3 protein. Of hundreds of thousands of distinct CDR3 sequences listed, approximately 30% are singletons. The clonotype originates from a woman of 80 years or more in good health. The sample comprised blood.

The DNA of the CDR3 is TGCAGTGCTCTGACGCCGGCGGGGACGGCAGAGACCCAGTACTTC. It codes for CSALTPAGTAETQYF. V gene TRBV20-1 combines with J gene TRBJ2-5, with a tentative D call TRBD2 (6 bases). The germline V gene has CDR1 DFQATT and CDR2 SNEGSKA (reference sequence). Trimming shortened V by 5 bases and J by 4 bases, and 20 bases separated the two germline ends. CDR3 length: 15 residues.